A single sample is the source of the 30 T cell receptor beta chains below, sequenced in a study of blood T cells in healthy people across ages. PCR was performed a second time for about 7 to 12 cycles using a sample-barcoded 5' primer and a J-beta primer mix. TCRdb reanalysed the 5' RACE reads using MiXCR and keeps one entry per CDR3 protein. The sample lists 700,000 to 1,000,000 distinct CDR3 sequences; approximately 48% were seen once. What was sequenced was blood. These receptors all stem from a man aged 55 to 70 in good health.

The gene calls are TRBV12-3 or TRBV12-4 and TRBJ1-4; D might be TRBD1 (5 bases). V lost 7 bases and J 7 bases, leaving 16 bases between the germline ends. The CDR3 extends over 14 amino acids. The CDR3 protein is CASTGRDEGEKLFF. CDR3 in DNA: TGTGCCAGCACCGGCCGGGACGAGGGTGAAAAACTGTTTTTT.

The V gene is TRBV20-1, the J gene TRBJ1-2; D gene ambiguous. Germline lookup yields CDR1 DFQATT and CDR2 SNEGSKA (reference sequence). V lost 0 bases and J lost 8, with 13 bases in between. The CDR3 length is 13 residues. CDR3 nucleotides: TGCAGTGCTAGAGACAGGTCCAGCAGGGGCTACACCTTC. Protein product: CSARDRSSRGYTF.

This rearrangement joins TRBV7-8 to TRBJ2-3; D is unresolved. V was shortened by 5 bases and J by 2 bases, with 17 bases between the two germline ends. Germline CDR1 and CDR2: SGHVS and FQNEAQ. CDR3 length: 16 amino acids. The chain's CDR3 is CASSPLWGGNTDTQYF. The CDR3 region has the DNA TGTGCCAGCAGCCCTCTCTGGGGTGGGAACACAGATACGCAGTATTTT. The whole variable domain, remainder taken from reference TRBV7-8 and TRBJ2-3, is GAGVSQSPRYKVAKRGQDVALRCDPISGHVSLFWYQQALGQGPEFLTYFQNEAQLDKSGLPSDRFFAERPEGSVSTLKIQRTQQEDSAVYLCASSPLWGGNTDTQYFGPGTRLTVL.

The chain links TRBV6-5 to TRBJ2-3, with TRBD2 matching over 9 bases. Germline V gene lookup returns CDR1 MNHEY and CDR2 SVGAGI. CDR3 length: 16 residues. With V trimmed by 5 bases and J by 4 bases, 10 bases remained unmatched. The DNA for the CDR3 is TGTGCCAGCAGTCCCATTCTGCGGGGGGGCCCAGATACGCAGTATTTT. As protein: CASSPILRGGPDTQYF.

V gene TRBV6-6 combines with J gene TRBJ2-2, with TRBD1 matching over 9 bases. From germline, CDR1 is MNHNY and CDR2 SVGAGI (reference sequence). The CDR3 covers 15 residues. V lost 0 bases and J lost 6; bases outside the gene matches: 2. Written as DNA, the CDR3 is TGTGCCAGCAGTTACTCGGGACAGGGCCCCGGGGAGCTGTTTTTT. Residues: CASSYSGQGPGELFF.

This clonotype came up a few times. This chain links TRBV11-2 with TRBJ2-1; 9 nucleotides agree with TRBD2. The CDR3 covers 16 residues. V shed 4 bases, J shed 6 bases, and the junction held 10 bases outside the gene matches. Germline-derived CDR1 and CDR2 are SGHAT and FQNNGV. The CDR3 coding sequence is TGTGCCAGCAGCTCTACCGTCCTAGCGGGGACCAATGAGCAGTTCTTC. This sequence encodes CASSSTVLAGTNEQFF.

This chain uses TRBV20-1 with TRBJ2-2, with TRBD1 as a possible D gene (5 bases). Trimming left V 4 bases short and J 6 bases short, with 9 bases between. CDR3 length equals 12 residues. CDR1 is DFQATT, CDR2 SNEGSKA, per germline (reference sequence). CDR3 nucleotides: TGCAGTGCTAAACCAGGGCCCGGGGAGCTGTTTTTT. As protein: CSAKPGPGELFF.

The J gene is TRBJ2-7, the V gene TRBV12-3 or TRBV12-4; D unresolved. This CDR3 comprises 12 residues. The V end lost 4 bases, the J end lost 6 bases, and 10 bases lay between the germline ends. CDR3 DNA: TGTGCCAGCAGTTCTGGACCCCTCGAGCAGTACTTC. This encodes CASSSGPLEQYF.

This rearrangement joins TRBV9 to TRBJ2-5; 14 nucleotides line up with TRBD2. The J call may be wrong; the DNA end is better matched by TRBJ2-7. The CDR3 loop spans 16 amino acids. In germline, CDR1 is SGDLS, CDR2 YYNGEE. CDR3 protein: CASSVSGTSGGYEQYF. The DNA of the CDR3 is TGTGCCAGCAGCGTTTCCGGGACTAGCGGGGGTTACGAGCAGTACTTC.

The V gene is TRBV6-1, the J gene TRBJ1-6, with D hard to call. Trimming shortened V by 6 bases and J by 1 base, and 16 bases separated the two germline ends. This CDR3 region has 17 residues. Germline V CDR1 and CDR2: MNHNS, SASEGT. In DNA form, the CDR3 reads TGTGCCAGCAGAAGAACCCTATCTGGGTCCTATAATTCACCCCTCCACTTT. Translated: CASRRTLSGSYNSPLHF.

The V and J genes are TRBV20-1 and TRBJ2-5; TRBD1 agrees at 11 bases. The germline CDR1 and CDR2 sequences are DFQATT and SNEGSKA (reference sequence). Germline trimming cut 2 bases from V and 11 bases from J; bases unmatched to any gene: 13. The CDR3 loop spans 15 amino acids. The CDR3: CSARPGTGGTYGQYF. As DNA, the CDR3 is TGCAGTGCTAGACCCGGGACAGGGGGAACCTACGGGCAGTACTTC.

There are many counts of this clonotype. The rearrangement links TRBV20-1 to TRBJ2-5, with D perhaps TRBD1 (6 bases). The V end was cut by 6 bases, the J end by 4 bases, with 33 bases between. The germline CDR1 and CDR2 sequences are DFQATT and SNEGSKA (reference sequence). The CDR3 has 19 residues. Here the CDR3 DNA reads TGCAGTGCCAGATACAGGGCCCCGAAAGGGGCTTTATACGGAGAGACCCAGTACTTC. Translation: CSARYRAPKGALYGETQYF.

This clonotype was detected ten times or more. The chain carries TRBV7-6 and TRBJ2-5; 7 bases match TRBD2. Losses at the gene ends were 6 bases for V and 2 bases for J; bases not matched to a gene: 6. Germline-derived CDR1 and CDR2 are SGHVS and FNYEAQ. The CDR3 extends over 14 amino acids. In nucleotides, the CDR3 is TGTGCCAGCAGTCCCGGCGGGGGACAAGAGACCCAGTACTTC. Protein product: CASSPGGGQETQYF.

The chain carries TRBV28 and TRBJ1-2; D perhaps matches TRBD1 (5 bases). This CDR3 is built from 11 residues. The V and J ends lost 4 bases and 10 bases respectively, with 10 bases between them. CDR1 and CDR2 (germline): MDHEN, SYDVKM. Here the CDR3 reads CASSYRDAYTF. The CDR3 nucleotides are TGTGCCAGCAGTTACCGGGACGCCTACACCTTC.

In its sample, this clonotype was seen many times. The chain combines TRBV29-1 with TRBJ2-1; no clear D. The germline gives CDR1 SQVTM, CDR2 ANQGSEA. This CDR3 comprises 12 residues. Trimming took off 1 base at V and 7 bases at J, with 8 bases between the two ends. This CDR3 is CSVEATSNEQFF. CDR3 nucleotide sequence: TGCAGCGTTGAAGCCACCTCAAATGAGCAGTTCTTC.

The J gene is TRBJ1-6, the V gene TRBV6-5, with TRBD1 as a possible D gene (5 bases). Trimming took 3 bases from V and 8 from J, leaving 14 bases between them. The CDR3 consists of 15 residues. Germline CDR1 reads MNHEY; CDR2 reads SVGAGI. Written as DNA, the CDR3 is TGTGCCAGCAGTTATACAGGACTGGCTGATTCACCCCTCCACTTT. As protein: CASSYTGLADSPLHF.

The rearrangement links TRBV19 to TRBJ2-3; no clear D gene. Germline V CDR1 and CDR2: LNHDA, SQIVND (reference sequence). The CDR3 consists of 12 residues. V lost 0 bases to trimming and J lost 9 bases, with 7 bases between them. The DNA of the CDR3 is TGTGCCAGTAGTATAGAAGGAAGCACGCAGTATTTT. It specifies CASSIEGSTQYF.

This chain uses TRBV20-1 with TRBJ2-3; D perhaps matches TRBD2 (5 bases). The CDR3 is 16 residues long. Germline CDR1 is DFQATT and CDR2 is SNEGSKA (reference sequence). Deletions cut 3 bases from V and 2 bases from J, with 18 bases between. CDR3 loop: CSASSDFSMPTDTQYF. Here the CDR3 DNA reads TGCAGTGCTAGCTCGGACTTCTCGATGCCCACAGATACGCAGTATTTT.

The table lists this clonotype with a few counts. The CDR3 region has the DNA TGTGCCATCAGTGTTGGCCGGAACAATCAGCCCCAGCATTTT. Its protein is CAISVGRNNQPQHF. The chain joins TRBV10-3 to TRBJ1-5; the D is unclear. The V gene's germline CDR1 is ENHRY and CDR2 SYGVKD. The CDR3 totals 14 residues. Trimming took off 4 bases at V and 3 bases at J, with 10 bases between the two ends.

The CDR3 is CASMGLADTGELFF. CDR3 coding DNA: TGCGCCAGCATGGGACTAGCGGACACCGGGGAGCTGTTTTTT. The chain combines TRBV5-1 with TRBJ2-2, with 11 nucleotides matching TRBD2. V lost 6 bases and J lost 3; bases outside the gene matches: 1. This CDR3 has 14 amino acids. The germline V gene encodes CDR1 SGHRS and CDR2 YFSETQ. The variable domain in full, completed from reference TRBV5-1 and TRBJ2-2, reads KAGVTQTPRYLIKTRGQQVTLSCSPISGHRSVSWYQQTPGQGLQFLFEYFSETQRNKGNFPGRFSGRQFSNSRSEMNVSTLELGDSALYLCASMGLADTGELFFGEGSRLTVL.

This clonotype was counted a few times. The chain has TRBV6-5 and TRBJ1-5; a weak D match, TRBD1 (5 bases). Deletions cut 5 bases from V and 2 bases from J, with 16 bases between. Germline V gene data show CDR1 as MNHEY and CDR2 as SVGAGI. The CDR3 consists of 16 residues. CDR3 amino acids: CASSPEGNAGNQPQHF. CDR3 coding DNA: TGTGCCAGCAGTCCCGAGGGGAATGCGGGCAATCAGCCCCAGCATTTT.

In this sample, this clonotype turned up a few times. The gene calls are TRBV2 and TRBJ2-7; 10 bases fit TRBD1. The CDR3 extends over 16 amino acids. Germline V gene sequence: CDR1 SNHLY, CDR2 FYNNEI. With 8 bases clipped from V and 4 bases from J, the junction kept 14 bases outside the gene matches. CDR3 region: CASCQSKTGGFYEQYF. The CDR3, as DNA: TGTGCCAGCTGCCAGTCCAAGACAGGGGGCTTTTACGAGCAGTACTTC.

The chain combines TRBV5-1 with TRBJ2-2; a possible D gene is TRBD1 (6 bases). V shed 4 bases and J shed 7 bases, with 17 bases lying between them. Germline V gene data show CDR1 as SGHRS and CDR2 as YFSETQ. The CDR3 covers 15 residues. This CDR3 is CASSPQAGADGELFF. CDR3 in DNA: TGCGCCAGCAGCCCGCAGGCAGGGGCCGACGGGGAGCTGTTTTTT.

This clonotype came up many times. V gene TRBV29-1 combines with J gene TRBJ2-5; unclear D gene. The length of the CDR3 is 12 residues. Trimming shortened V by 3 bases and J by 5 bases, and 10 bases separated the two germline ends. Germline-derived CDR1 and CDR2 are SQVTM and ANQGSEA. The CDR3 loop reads CSVDYGFETQYF. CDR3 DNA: TGCAGCGTTGATTACGGTTTCGAGACCCAGTACTTC.

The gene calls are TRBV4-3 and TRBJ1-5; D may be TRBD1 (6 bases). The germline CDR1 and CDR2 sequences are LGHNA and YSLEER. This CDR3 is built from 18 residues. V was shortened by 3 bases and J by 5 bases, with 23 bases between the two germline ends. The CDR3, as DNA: TGCGCCAGCAGCCACTCACCACTCGGACAGCCCGCCCATCAGCCCCAGCATTTT. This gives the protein CASSHSPLGQPAHQPQHF.

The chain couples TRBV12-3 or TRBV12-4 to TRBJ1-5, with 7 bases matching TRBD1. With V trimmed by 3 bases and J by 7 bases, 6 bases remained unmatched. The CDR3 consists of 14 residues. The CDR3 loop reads CASSFAGGDQPQHF. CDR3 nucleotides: TGTGCCAGCAGTTTTGCAGGGGGTGACCAGCCCCAGCATTTT.

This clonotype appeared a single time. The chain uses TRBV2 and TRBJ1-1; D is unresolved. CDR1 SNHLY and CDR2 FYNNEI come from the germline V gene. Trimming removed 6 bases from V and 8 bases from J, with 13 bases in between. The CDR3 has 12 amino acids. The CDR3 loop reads CASRQSSTEAFF. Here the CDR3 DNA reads TGTGCCAGCAGGCAGTCTAGTACCGAAGCTTTCTTT.

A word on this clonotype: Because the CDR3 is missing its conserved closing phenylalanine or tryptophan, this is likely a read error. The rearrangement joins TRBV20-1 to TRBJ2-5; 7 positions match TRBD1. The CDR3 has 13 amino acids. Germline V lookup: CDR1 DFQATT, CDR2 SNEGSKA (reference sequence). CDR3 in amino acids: CRANVRGLETQYL. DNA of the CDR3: TGCAGGGCCAACGTTAGGGGGCTGGAGACCCAGTACTTA.

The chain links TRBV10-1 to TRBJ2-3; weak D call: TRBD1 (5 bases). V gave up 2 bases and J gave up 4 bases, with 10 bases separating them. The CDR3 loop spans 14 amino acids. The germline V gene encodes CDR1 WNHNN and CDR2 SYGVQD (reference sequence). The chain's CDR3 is CASSEVQGPDTQYF. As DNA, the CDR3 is TGCGCCAGCAGTGAGGTTCAGGGTCCAGATACGCAGTATTTT.

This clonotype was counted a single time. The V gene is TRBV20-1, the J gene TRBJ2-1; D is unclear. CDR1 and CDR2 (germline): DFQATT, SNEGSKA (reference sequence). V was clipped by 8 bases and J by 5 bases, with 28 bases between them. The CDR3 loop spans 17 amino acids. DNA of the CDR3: TGCAGTCTAAAACGGCCCGGCCGCCTTTTGTGTCACAATGAGCAGTTCTTC. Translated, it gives CSLKRPGRLLCHNEQFF.